These 16 T cell receptor beta chains share one sample of origin, sequenced in a study of cytomegalovirus exposure and HLA in healthy donors. Produced via immunoSEQ multiplex PCR; TCRdb's table is partial and in-frame only. The table lists about 250,000 clones, over 75% of them singletons, with about 11% in the top ten. Material for sequencing was PBMCs. The receptors stem from a man aged 18 to 29 in good health and CMV-seropositive.

The chain employs TRBV7-2 and TRBJ2-7; 11 bases align to TRBD2. Germline CDR1 SGHTA, CDR2 FQGNSA. The CDR3 is 15 residues long. The V gene end was trimmed by 6 bases and the J gene end by 4 bases; junction bases not matched to a gene: 8. This CDR3 is CASSLSLAGAYEQYF. The CDR3 DNA sequence: TGTGCCAGCAGTTTATCACTAGCGGGAGCATACGAGCAGTACTTC.

The J gene is TRBJ1-1, the V gene TRBV20-1; D is perhaps TRBD1 (6 bases). There are 11 residues in the CDR3. Germline V gives CDR1 DFQATT, CDR2 SNEGSKA (reference sequence). CDR3 in amino acids: CSQGQSTEAFF. The CDR3 bases are TGCAGCCAAGGACAGAGCACTGAAGCTTTCTTT.

The gene calls are TRBV9 and TRBJ2-5; no definite D call. Trimming took off 6 bases at V and 7 bases at J, with 10 bases between the two ends. CDR3 length: 11 residues. Looked up from germline, CDR1 is SGDLS and CDR2 is YYNGEE. The CDR3 DNA reads as TGTGCCAGCACCCGTGATGGGACCCAGTACTTC. Translation gives CASTRDGTQYF.

This sequence joins TRBV6-1 and TRBJ1-1, with a tentative D call TRBD1 (6 bases). The CDR3 extends over 13 amino acids. The germline CDR1 and CDR2 sequences are MNHNS and SASEGT. CDR3 loop: CAGGGPGDTEAFF. The CDR3 DNA follows: TGTGCTGGCGGGGGCCCCGGGGACACTGAAGCTTTCTTT.

To note about this clone: Lacking the conserved final phenylalanine or tryptophan, this CDR3 likely reflects a read error. The DNA is left out, because the CDR3 cannot be placed on it with certainty; the CDR3 is given as TCRdb lists it. V usage is TRBV27 and J usage is TRBJ1-4; TRBD1 reflects the table's D call only, with no check against the DNA. Germline V CDR1 and CDR2: MNHEY, SMNVEV (reference sequence). From its first to its last residue, the CDR3 has 11 amino acids. The CDR3 region is CASSFRRGVFI.

The chain joins TRBV30 to TRBJ2-7, with 11 bases identical to TRBD1. Germline assignment: CDR1 GTSNPN and CDR2 SVGIG (reference sequence). Unmatched junction bases numbered 4, after V lost 6 bases and J lost 3 bases. The CDR3 has 13 amino acids. For the CDR3, the DNA is TGTGCCTGTGGGACAGGGGGGTTCTACGAGCAGTACTTC. Its protein product is CACGTGGFYEQYF.

This clone was detected a few times. This chain uses TRBV7-9 with TRBJ2-2, with TRBD2 as a possible D gene (6 bases). The CDR3 is made up of 14 amino acids. CDR1 is SEHNR, CDR2 FQNEAQ, per germline (reference sequence). The CDR3 DNA reads TGTGGGGGAGAAGGAGGGCCAATTCCCGGGGAGCTGTTTTTT. Translation gives CGGEGGPIPGELFF.

This chain's CDR3 is CATSRVLSGVRTDTQYF. As DNA, the CDR3 is TGTGCCACCAGCAGAGTACTTTCGGGAGTGCGCACAGATACGCAGTATTTT. This chain uses TRBV15 with TRBJ2-3, with a tentative D call TRBD2 (6 bases). The V gene's germline CDR1 is LNHNV and CDR2 YYDKDF (reference sequence). V was clipped by 1 base and J by 1 base, with 15 bases between them. The CDR3 totals 17 residues.

The CDR3 nucleotides are TGTGCCTGGAGCAGGGGCACCGGGGAGCTGTTTTTT. It yields the protein CAWSRGTGELFF. This chain uses TRBV30 with TRBJ2-2, with a possible D match to TRBD1 (6 bases). Between the trimmed V and J ends, which lost 3 bases and 4 bases, there was a span of 6 bases. The CDR3 covers 12 residues. CDR1 is GTSNPN and CDR2 is SVGIG in the germline V gene (reference sequence).

The chain combines TRBV14 with TRBJ2-7, with D perhaps given as TRBD1 or TRBD2 (5 bases each). There are 15 residues in the CDR3. Trimming took 0 bases from V and 7 from J, leaving 16 bases between them. CDR1 and CDR2 from the germline V gene are SGHDN and FVKESK. CDR3 nucleotide sequence: TGTGCCAGCAGCCAAGATCTGGCAGGGACCAGGGAGCAGTACTTC. It encodes CASSQDLAGTREQYF.

Concerning this clone itself: Other DNA sequences in this specimen translate into the identical CDR3. The rearrangement joins TRBV27 to TRBJ2-6; D is unresolved. V was clipped by 1 base and J by 0 bases, with 4 bases between them. CDR1 MNHEY and CDR2 SMNVEV come from the germline V gene (reference sequence). The CDR3 is 15 amino acids. CDR3 amino acids: CASSLLGSGANVLTF. CDR3 bases: TGTGCCAGCAGTTTATTGGGCTCTGGGGCCAACGTCCTGACTTTC.

V gene TRBV12-5 combines with J gene TRBJ2-1; 7 bases are a match to TRBD1. The ends lost 4 bases at V and 6 bases at J; junction bases unmatched: 24. CDR3 length: 20 amino acids. Germline assignment: CDR1 LGHNT and CDR2 FRNRAP. CDR3 protein: CASGSIDRALGIATLNEQFF. In DNA form, the CDR3 reads TGTGCTAGTGGTTCGATTGACAGGGCCCTCGGGATCGCCACCCTCAATGAGCAGTTCTTC.

The chain recombines TRBV7-6 with TRBJ2-3; D is uncertain. Germline CDR1 is SGHVS and CDR2 is FNYEAQ. With 1 base removed from V and 4 bases from J, the gap between germline ends came to 6 bases. The CDR3 is 13 residues long. CDR3 nucleotide sequence: TGTGCCAGCAGCTTAGTGAAGGCAGATACGCAGTATTTT. Protein product: CASSLVKADTQYF.

The CDR3 coding sequence is TGTGCCAGCAGGCAACAGGGTCGTAGTAATGAAAAACTGTTTTTT. Its protein is CASRQQGRSNEKLFF. The V gene is TRBV6-6, the J gene TRBJ1-4; D is possibly TRBD1 (6 bases). The CDR3 is 15 amino acids. V shed 6 bases and J shed 4 bases, with 15 bases lying between them. The germline gives CDR1 MNHNY, CDR2 SVGAGI (reference sequence).

The chain uses TRBV5-1 and TRBJ2-2; no clear D. The CDR3 is made up of 11 amino acids. Per the germline V gene, CDR1 is SGHRS and CDR2 is YFSETQ. The V and J ends lost 6 bases and 2 bases respectively, with 2 bases between them. The CDR3 sequence: CASKNTGELFF. Written as DNA, the CDR3 is TGCGCCAGCAAAAACACCGGGGAGCTGTTTTTT.

This chain uses TRBV29-1 with TRBJ2-1; D is unresolved. Trimming stripped 6 bases from V and 3 bases from J, with 12 bases between. This CDR3 has 13 amino acids. Germline lookup yields CDR1 SQVTM and CDR2 ANQGSEA. CDR3 coding DNA: TGCAGCGTCCCCCGTGACAACTACAATGAGCAGTTCTTC. Translating it yields CSVPRDNYNEQFF.